What follows are 27 T cell receptor beta chains derived from one specimen sequenced in a study of control samples from healthy donors and cancer patients. Clones were sequenced by immunoSEQ multiplex PCR, and TCRdb holds only the in-frame ones, with some missing. The sample has roughly 100,000 clones; more than 85% are singletons. The source material was blood. All receptors come from a man aged 25-45 years in good health.

The V and J genes are TRBV13 and TRBJ2-7; D not certain. Germline values: CDR1 PRHDT, CDR2 FYEKMQ (reference sequence). The V end was cut by 6 bases, the J end by 6 bases, with 12 bases between. CDR3 size: 12 residues. This CDR3 is CASSGYPLEQYF. In nucleotides, the CDR3 is TGTGCCAGCAGTGGGTACCCTCTCGAGCAGTACTTC.

V and J are TRBV24-1 and TRBJ1-5; D is unclear. The CDR3 loop spans 15 amino acids. CDR1 KGHDR and CDR2 SFDVKD come from the germline V gene. Trimming left V 1 base short and J 4 bases short, with 10 bases between. The CDR3 DNA follows: TGTGCCACCAGTGATTTTTCCAGTCCTAATCAGCCCCAGCATTTT. Its translation is CATSDFSSPNQPQHF.

The chain joins TRBV6-2 or TRBV6-3 to TRBJ2-2; 8 nucleotides line up with TRBD2. With 3 bases clipped from V and 0 bases from J, the junction kept 12 bases outside the gene matches. Looked up from germline, CDR1 is MNHEY and CDR2 is SVGEGT. There are 19 residues in the CDR3. CDR3 amino acids: CASSYWVVAGFANTGELFF. In nucleotides, the CDR3 is TGTGCCAGCAGTTATTGGGTGGTAGCGGGGTTCGCGAACACCGGGGAGCTGTTTTTT.

V gene TRBV3-1 (or the pseudogene TRBV3-2) combines with J gene TRBJ1-3; D uncertain. V gave up 1 base and J gave up 0 bases, with 13 bases separating them. Germline-derived CDR1 and CDR2 are LGHDT and YNNKEL (reference sequence). This CDR3 is 17 amino acids long. CDR3 loop: CASSQGVQVLSGNTIYF. In nucleotides, the CDR3 is TGTGCCAGCAGCCAAGGGGTCCAGGTTCTCTCTGGAAACACCATATATTTT.

The J gene is TRBJ1-2, the V gene TRBV27, with 7 positions matching TRBD1. Germline CDR1 reads MNHEY; CDR2 reads SMNVEV (reference sequence). The length of the CDR3 is 15 residues. The V and J ends lost 5 bases and 0 bases, in that order; junction bases with no gene match: 6. DNA for the CDR3: TGTGCCAGCAGTCCCCGACAGGGAGCTAACTATGGCTACACCTTC. Translation gives CASSPRQGANYGYTF.

This sequence joins TRBV25-1 and TRBJ1-4; no definite D call. The germline CDR1 and CDR2 sequences are MGHDK and SYGVNS. Trimming left V 0 bases short and J 3 bases short, with 8 bases between. The CDR3 contains 15 residues. CDR3 DNA: TGTGCCAGCAGTGAATATATCGGAGCTAATGAAAAACTGTTTTTT. Amino acid sequence: CASSEYIGANEKLFF. Full variable domain (remainder filled in from reference TRBV25-1 and TRBJ1-4): EADIYQTPRYLVIGTGKKITLECSQTMGHDKMYWYQQDPGMELHLIHYSYGVNSTEKGDLSSESTVSRIRTEHFPLTLESARPSHTSQYLCASSEYIGANEKLFFGSGTQLSVL.

The gene calls are TRBV5-5 and TRBJ2-1; D gene uncertain. The V gene lost 4 bases and the J gene lost 5 bases, with 10 bases spanning the gap. This CDR3 is 13 amino acids long. CDR1 SGHKS and CDR2 YYEKEE come from the germline V gene (reference sequence). Here the CDR3 reads CASSLGRNNEQFF. The DNA for the CDR3 is TGTGCCAGCAGCCTCGGGCGGAACAATGAGCAGTTCTTC.

This clone was seen more than once but under ten times. V is TRBV5-1 and J is TRBJ1-2, with D uncertain. V was clipped by 0 bases and J by 9 bases, with 12 bases between them. This CDR3 is built from 13 residues. CDR1 is SGHRS, CDR2 YFSETQ, per germline. The CDR3 spells CASSLGDYERYTF. In DNA, the CDR3 is TGCGCCAGCAGCTTGGGGGATTATGAGCGCTACACCTTC.

V and J are TRBV15 and TRBJ2-2; D is undetermined. Germline V gene data show CDR1 as LNHNV and CDR2 as YYDKDF (reference sequence). V was cut by 3 bases and J by 6 bases, with 11 bases left in between. The CDR3 loop spans 14 amino acids. The CDR3 region is CATSRAGSSGELFF. The CDR3 region has the DNA TGTGCCACCAGCAGGGCCGGGTCCTCCGGGGAGCTGTTTTTT.

V usage is TRBV4-1 and J usage is TRBJ2-2; the D is unclear. Germline V lookup: CDR1 MGHRA, CDR2 YSYEKL. V was shortened by 0 bases and J by 1 base, with 9 bases between the two germline ends. CDR3 length: 16 residues. The CDR3 here is CASSQETQLNTGELFF. The CDR3 DNA reads TGCGCCAGCAGCCAAGAGACACAGCTGAACACCGGGGAGCTGTTTTTT.

The chain uses TRBV5-4 and TRBJ2-3, with 7 bases that match TRBD1. Germline V CDR1 and CDR2: SGHNT, YYREEE (reference sequence). The CDR3 totals 14 residues. Germline trimming cut 5 bases from V and 1 base from J; bases unmatched to any gene: 4. Here the CDR3 reads CASRGDSGTDTQYF. In nucleotides, the CDR3 is TGTGCCAGCAGGGGGGACAGTGGCACAGATACGCAGTATTTT. Drawing the rest from reference TRBV5-4 and TRBJ2-3, the complete variable domain is ETGVTQSPTHLIKTRGQQVTLRCSSQSGHNTVSWYQQALGQGPQFIFQYYREEENGRGNFPPRFSGLQFPNYSSELNVNALELDDSALYLCASRGDSGTDTQYFGPGTRLTVL.

V is TRBV6-6 and J is TRBJ2-7, with 7 bases matching TRBD2. The CDR3 extends over 14 amino acids. The junction had 11 bases not matched to a gene; V was cut back by 5 bases and J by 7 bases. The germline V gene has CDR1 MNHNY and CDR2 SVGAGI (reference sequence). CDR3 coding DNA: TGTGCCAGCAGTGGACTAGGCGGGCCGGGGGAGCAGTACTTC. Its protein is CASSGLGGPGEQYF.

The chain employs TRBV5-5 and TRBJ2-7; D is uncertain. V was trimmed by 4 bases and J by 2 bases, leaving 7 bases between them. Germline V gene data show CDR1 as SGHKS and CDR2 as YYEKEE (reference sequence). The CDR3 runs to 12 residues. The DNA of the CDR3 is TGTGCCAGCAGCGAGAGCCCCTACGAGCAGTACTTC. It is translated as CASSESPYEQYF.

This clone was detected only a few times. The V call is TRBV7-9, the J call TRBJ1-1; TRBD1 matches 10 bases. From germline, CDR1 is SEHNR and CDR2 FQNEAQ (reference sequence). The J segment lost 11 bases and the V segment lost 5 bases, leaving 11 bases of the junction unmatched. This CDR3 is built from 14 residues. This CDR3 reads CASSPDRGLSKAFF. CDR3 nucleotides: TGTGCCAGCAGCCCCGACAGGGGGCTTAGTAAGGCTTTCTTT.

The genes are TRBV19 and TRBJ1-2, with TRBD1 identical over 9 bases. Germline lookup yields CDR1 LNHDA and CDR2 SQIVND (reference sequence). The CDR3 runs 15 residues. The V and J ends lost 4 bases and 2 bases, in that order; junction bases with no gene match: 5. The CDR3 loop reads CASSSLGTGNYGYTF. CDR3 nucleotides: TGTGCCAGTAGTAGCCTCGGGACAGGGAACTATGGCTACACCTTC.

This chain links TRBV5-1 with TRBJ1-2; TRBD1 agrees at 7 bases. Trimming removed 0 bases from V and 3 bases from J; junction bases left unmatched: 5. Germline V gene lookup returns CDR1 SGHRS and CDR2 YFSETQ. CDR3 length: 15 residues. CDR3 protein: CASSLASTGYYGYTF. DNA for the CDR3: TGCGCCAGCAGCTTGGCCTCGACAGGGTACTATGGCTACACCTTC.

The chain recombines TRBV5-4 with TRBJ1-2; D unclear. Deletions cut 0 bases from V and 6 bases from J, with 12 bases between. The germline CDR1 and CDR2 sequences are SGHNT and YYREEE (reference sequence). This CDR3 spans 14 amino acids. The CDR3 DNA sequence: TGTGCCAGCAGCTTGGATTTCAGGATGGATGGCTACACCTTC. It is translated as CASSLDFRMDGYTF.

The chain combines TRBV2 with TRBJ2-1; TRBD1 matches 9 bases. V lost 4 bases to trimming and J lost 6 bases; unmatched junction nucleotides: 7. The CDR3 extends over 15 amino acids. Germline CDR1 reads SNHLY; CDR2 reads FYNNEI. CDR3 region: CASSVDRGKGNEQFF. The CDR3 coding sequence is TGTGCCAGCAGTGTGGACAGGGGAAAAGGCAATGAGCAGTTCTTC. Full variable domain (outside the CDR3, taken from reference TRBV2 and TRBJ2-1): EPEVTQTPSHQVTQMGQEVILRCVPISNHLYFYWYRQILGQKVEFLVSFYNNEISEKSEIFDDQFSVERPDGSNFTLKIRSTKLEDSAMYFCASSVDRGKGNEQFFGPGTRLTVL.

The rearrangement links TRBV6-5 to TRBJ1-5, with 7 bases lining up with TRBD1. The germline gives CDR1 MNHEY, CDR2 SVGAGI. This CDR3 has 16 residues. Unmatched junction bases numbered 8, after V lost 0 bases and J lost 6 bases. The CDR3 DNA is TGTGCCAGCAGTTACTCGACGCAGGGGGGGGGTCAGCCCCAGCATTTT. Translating gives CASSYSTQGGGQPQHF.

This clone has just a few counts. The chain is built from TRBV2 and TRBJ1-2; no firm D call. V was trimmed by 4 bases and J by 4 bases, leaving 10 bases between them. Per the germline V gene, CDR1 is SNHLY and CDR2 is FYNNEI. The CDR3 is 13 amino acids. The CDR3 nucleotides are TGTGCCAGCAGTGTCGGAGTTGGCTATGGCTACACCTTC. It translates to CASSVGVGYGYTF.

The table lists this clone with a count of one. The rearrangement uses TRBV19 and TRBJ2-7, with 11 bases lining up with TRBD2. V lost 10 bases and J lost 7; bases outside the gene matches: 6. CDR1 is LNHDA, CDR2 SQIVND, per germline (reference sequence). The CDR3 contains 12 residues. CDR3 nucleotides: TGTGCCACCTCCGGGACTAGCGGAGAGCAGTACTTC. It specifies CATSGTSGEQYF.

Written as DNA, the CDR3 is TGTGCCAGCAGCCTAGCGGGGGCCAACGTCCTGACTTTC. This encodes CASSLAGANVLTF. The chain links TRBV6-2 or TRBV6-3 to TRBJ2-6, with a weak D call TRBD2 (6 bases). This CDR3 comprises 13 residues. Trimming took 6 bases from V and 4 from J, leaving 7 bases between them. Germline CDR1 is MNHEY and CDR2 is SVGEGT.

The chain recombines TRBV5-1 with TRBJ1-1; D is undetermined. This CDR3 contains 14 residues. V lost 0 bases and J 1 base, leaving 7 bases between the germline ends. CDR1 and CDR2 from the germline V gene are SGHRS and YFSETQ. CDR3 bases: TGCGCCAGCAGCTTGGCCCCAGCGAACACTGAAGCTTTCTTT. Its protein is CASSLAPANTEAFF.

The CDR3 DNA follows: TGTGCCAGTAGTATGACGGCAGGCACCGGGGAGCTGTTTTTT. Its translation is CASSMTAGTGELFF. The genes are TRBV19 and TRBJ2-2; no firm D call. Germline V gives CDR1 LNHDA, CDR2 SQIVND (reference sequence). CDR3 length: 14 amino acids. Trimming shortened V by 3 bases and J by 4 bases, and 9 bases separated the two germline ends.

The genes are TRBV10-1 and TRBJ2-1, with D unclear. V lost 0 bases and J 8 bases, leaving 8 bases between the germline ends. Germline-derived CDR1 and CDR2 are WNHNN and SYGVQD (reference sequence). This CDR3 is 13 amino acids long. The CDR3 coding sequence is TGCGCCAGCAGTGAGTCGATGGTTGATGAGCAGTTCTTC. As protein: CASSESMVDEQFF.

The chain couples TRBV19 to TRBJ1-1, with D possibly TRBD1 on 5 matching bases. The ends were cut back, 6 bases at V and 2 bases at J, with 10 bases in the middle. The CDR3 loop spans 13 amino acids. Germline V gives CDR1 LNHDA, CDR2 SQIVND (reference sequence). In DNA, the CDR3 is TGTGCCAGTAGCCTGACAGCAAACACTGAAGCTTTCTTT. This codes for CASSLTANTEAFF.

J is TRBJ2-6 and V is TRBV9, with TRBD1 matching over 7 bases. This CDR3 region has 16 residues. Trimming cost V 0 bases and J 2 bases; bases outside gene matches: 2. CDR1 is SGDLS, CDR2 YYNGEE, per germline. The CDR3 nucleotides are TGTGCCAGCAGCGTAGCTACAGGGGCTGGGGCCAACGTCCTGACTTTC. It yields the protein CASSVATGAGANVLTF. The complete variable domain, with remaining parts taken from reference TRBV9 and TRBJ2-6, reads DSGVTQTPKHLITATGQRVTLRCSPRSGDLSVYWYQQSLDQGLQFLIQYYNGEERAKGNILERFSAQQFPDLHSELNLSSLELGDSALYFCASSVATGAGANVLTFGAGSRLTVL.